This T cell receptor beta chain was sequenced during a study of T cell responses to AZD1222 COVID-19 vaccine. This clone has just one count. Its antigen is undetermined. Broader study findings: Females outnumbered males among donors, who were mostly white British; clonal diversity was possibly underestimated. Nearly half of unique spike-specific TCRs reportedly avoided B.1.351 and B.1.1.7 mutated regions.

Trimming stripped 6 bases from V and 11 bases from J, with 10 bases between. Germline-derived CDR1 and CDR2 are MNHNY and SVGAGI (reference sequence). The CDR3 is made up of 10 amino acids. Some clones are missing from TCRdb's copy, which holds only in-frame ones; the method was immunoSEQ multiplex PCR. This sample yields over 110,000 clones, of which just over 90% are seen a single time; approximately 5% belongs to the top ten. The V call is TRBV6-6, the J call TRBJ1-1; D is unclear. Sequencing used peripheral blood, obtained on day 0 of AZD1222 vaccination. This clonotype was sampled from an adult in good health. The CDR3 here is CASSRMMAFF. As DNA, the CDR3 is TGTGCCAGCAGCCGCATGATGGCTTTCTTT.